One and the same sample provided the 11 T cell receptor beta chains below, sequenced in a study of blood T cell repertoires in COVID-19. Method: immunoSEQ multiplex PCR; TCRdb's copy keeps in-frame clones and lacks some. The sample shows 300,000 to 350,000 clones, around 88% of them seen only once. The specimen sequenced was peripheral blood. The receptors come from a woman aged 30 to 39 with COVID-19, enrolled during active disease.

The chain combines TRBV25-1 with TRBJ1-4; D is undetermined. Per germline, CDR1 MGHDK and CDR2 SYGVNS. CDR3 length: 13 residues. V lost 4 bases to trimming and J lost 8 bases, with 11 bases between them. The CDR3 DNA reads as TGTGCCAGCAGTGTGACTGGATCCGAAAAACTGTTTTTT. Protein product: CASSVTGSEKLFF.

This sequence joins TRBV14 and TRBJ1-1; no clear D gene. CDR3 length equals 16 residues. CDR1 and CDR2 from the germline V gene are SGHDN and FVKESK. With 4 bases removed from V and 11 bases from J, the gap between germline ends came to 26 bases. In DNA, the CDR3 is TGTGCCAGCAGCCCCCTCCCCAGGACGCCCGCGGGTCCCGCTTTCTTT. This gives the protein CASSPLPRTPAGPAFF.

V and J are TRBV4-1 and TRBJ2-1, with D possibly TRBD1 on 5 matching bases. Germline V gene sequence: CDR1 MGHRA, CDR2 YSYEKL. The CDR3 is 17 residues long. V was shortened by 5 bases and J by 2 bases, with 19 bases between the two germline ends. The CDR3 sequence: CASSSVPAGLPYNEQFF. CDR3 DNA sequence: TGCGCCAGCAGCTCTGTGCCTGCAGGGCTACCCTACAATGAGCAGTTCTTC.

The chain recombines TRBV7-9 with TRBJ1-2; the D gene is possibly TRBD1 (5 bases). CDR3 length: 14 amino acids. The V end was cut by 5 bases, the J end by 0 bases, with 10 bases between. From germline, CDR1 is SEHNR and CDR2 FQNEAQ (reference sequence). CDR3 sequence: CASSPRQTNYGYTF. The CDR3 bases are TGTGCCAGCAGCCCCCGACAGACTAACTATGGCTACACCTTC.

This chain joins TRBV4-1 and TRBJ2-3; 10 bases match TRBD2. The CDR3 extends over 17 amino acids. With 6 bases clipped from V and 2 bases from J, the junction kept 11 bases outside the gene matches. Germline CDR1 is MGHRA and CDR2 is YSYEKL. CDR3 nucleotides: TGCGCCAGCAGTTATAGGGGGCTAGCGGGGGTCACAGATACGCAGTATTTT. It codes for CASSYRGLAGVTDTQYF.

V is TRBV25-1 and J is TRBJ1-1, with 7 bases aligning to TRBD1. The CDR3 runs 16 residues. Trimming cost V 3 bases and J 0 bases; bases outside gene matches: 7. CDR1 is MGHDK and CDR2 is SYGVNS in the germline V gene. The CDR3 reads CASSDVGRGMNTEAFF. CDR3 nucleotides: TGTGCCAGCAGTGATGTGGGCAGGGGGATGAACACTGAAGCTTTCTTT.

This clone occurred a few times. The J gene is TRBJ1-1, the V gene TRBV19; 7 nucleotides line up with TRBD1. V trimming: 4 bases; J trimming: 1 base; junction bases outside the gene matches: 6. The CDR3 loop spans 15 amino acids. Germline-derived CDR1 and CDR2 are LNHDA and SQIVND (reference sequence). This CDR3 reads CASSKGGKWNTEAFF. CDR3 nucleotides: TGTGCCAGTAGTAAAGGGGGCAAATGGAACACTGAAGCTTTCTTT.

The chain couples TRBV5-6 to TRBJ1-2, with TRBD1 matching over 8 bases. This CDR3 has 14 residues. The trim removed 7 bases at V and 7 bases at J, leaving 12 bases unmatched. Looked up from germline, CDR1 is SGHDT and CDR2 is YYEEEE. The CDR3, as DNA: TGTGCCAGCCGAGGATATGGACAGGGATCTGGCTACACCTTC. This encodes CASRGYGQGSGYTF.

The chain's CDR3 is CASSEGTDTGELFF. The DNA for the CDR3 is TGTGCCAGCAGTGAAGGGACAGACACCGGGGAGCTGTTTTTT. The chain is built from TRBV6-4 and TRBJ2-2; TRBD1 matches 7 bases. Germline CDR1 is MRHNA and CDR2 is SNTAGT. The CDR3 contains 14 residues. The ends lost 3 bases at V and 3 bases at J; junction bases unmatched: 1.

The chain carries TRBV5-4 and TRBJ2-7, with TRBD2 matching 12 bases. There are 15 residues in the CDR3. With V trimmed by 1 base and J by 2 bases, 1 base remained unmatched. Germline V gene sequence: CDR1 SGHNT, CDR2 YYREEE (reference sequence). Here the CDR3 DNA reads TGTGCCAGCAGCTTGCGGACTAGCGGGGCCTACGAGCAGTACTTC. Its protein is CASSLRTSGAYEQYF.

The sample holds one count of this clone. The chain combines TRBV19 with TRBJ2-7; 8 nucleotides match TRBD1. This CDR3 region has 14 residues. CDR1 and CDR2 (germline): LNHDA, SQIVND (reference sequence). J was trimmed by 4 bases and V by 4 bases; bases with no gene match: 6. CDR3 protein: CASSKDREVYEQYF. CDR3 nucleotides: TGTGCCAGTAGTAAGGACAGGGAGGTGTACGAGCAGTACTTC.